This TCR beta chain comes out of a study of blood T cell repertoires in COVID-19 (dated by TCRdb to about 2020). About the study as a whole: Samples covering the acute and convalescent phases of COVID-19 were provided by collaborators in the United States, Italy and Spain. A de-identified subject ID, COVID-19 status, age in years and sex were almost always included in the sample metadata. HLA class I and class II types, where available, came from metadata supplied by the sample provider rather than from assay-based typing. Deeply sampled blood TCRbeta repertoires from subjects exposed to, actively infected with, or recovered from COVID-19 were included in the dataset. The repertoires were released in a freely available public database intended as a resource for research on the immune response to SARS-CoV-2. The material from the prospective study consisted of cDNA or gDNA derived from T cells, B-cell-depleted T cells, or PBMCs. Samples were obtained from the ongoing ImmuneRACE study (first 160 participants) and from 1,254 subjects provided by 6 global collaborators. What the authors observed across the whole study: The quantity of clinical and demographic metadata differed by source and by participant and was supplied without curation.

Points on this clone: No cognate antigen has been identified for it. Base qualities are missing; no much larger clone stands one base away.

The immunoSEQ Assay, a bias-controlled multiplex PCR, was used to amplify TCRbeta CDR3 regions from genomic DNA. The authors' analysis ran thus. The number of nucleated cells in each sample was estimated by amplification of reference gene primers within the assay. Sequence reads were collapsed and filtered to measure the absolute abundance of every unique TCRbeta CDR3 rearrangement. For each sample, productive Simpson clonality was calculated as the square root of Simpson's diversity index over productive rearrangements. TCRdb provides this immuneACCESS table in a form limited to in-frame rearrangements. Some clones are lacking; in checked studies, under half of them reflect an unresolved V gene, and why the rest are absent is not known. V and J calls and clone size are as listed in that table; D and trimming were resolved from the DNA. In this sample the table shows 150,000 to 200,000 clones, about 84% of which occur a single time. In total, the top ten clones hold over 5% of the sample.

The collaborating institutions used their own protocols to collect whole blood in K2EDTA tubes. For TCRbeta analysis, collaborators shipped samples as frozen whole blood, isolated PBMCs, or DNA extracted from either of those sample types. Sequences were obtained from peripheral blood. This clonotype was sampled from a woman under 40 with acute or convalescent COVID-19.

This receptor has the CDR3 CASTLRELDAEAFF. Here is the DNA: TGTGCCAGCACCCTGCGGGAGCTTGACGCTGAAGCTTTCTTT. The rearrangement joined TRBV7-9 to TRBJ1-1; a confident D gene designation cannot be given. V loses 7 bases of germline sequence and J loses 6 bases, and the interval between the two ends is 18 bases. The germline V gene (reference sequence) gives CDR1 as SEHNR and CDR2 as FQNEAQ. From its cysteine to its phenylalanine, the CDR3 spans 14 amino acids. Left in the record is the CDR3 DNA by itself, 42 bases read in frame from the first base.